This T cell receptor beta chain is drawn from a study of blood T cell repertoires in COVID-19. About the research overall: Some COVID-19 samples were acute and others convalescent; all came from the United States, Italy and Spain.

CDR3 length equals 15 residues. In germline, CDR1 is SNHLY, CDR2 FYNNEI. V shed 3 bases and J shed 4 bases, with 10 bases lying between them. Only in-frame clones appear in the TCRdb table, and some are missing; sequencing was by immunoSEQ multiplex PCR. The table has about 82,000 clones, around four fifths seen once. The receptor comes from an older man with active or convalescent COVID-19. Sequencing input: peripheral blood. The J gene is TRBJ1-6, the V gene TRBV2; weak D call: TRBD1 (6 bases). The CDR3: CASSDGRGYNSPLHF. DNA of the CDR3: TGTGCCAGCAGTGATGGCAGGGGATATAATTCACCCCTCCACTTT.